Here is one T cell receptor beta chain with its context. This sample includes further DNA sequences coding for the same CDR3. The data originate from a study of shared clonotypes between healthy human individuals. A CD45RA-negative memory subset and a CD45RA+ naive subset were separated from the CD4+ cells. The CDR3 contains 15 residues. Germline V lookup: CDR1 SGDLS, CDR2 YYNGEE. Trimming stripped 0 bases from V and 4 bases from J, with 13 bases between. Some clones are missing from TCRdb's copy, which holds only in-frame ones; the method was immunoSEQ multiplex PCR. Of around 1,100,000 clones in the sample, roughly 80% were seen once.

V usage is TRBV9 and J usage is TRBJ2-5, with D possibly TRBD1 on 5 matching bases. The sample consisted of memory CD4+ T cells from PBMCs. Indicated subset: CD45RA-negative fraction. The TCR was taken from a man younger than 35 in good health. Some clones in this sample may be carry-over from other donors' samples. The CDR3 DNA follows: TGTGCCAGCAGCGTAGGCCAGGGATGGGGAGAGACCCAGTACTTC. It is translated as CASSVGQGWGETQYF.